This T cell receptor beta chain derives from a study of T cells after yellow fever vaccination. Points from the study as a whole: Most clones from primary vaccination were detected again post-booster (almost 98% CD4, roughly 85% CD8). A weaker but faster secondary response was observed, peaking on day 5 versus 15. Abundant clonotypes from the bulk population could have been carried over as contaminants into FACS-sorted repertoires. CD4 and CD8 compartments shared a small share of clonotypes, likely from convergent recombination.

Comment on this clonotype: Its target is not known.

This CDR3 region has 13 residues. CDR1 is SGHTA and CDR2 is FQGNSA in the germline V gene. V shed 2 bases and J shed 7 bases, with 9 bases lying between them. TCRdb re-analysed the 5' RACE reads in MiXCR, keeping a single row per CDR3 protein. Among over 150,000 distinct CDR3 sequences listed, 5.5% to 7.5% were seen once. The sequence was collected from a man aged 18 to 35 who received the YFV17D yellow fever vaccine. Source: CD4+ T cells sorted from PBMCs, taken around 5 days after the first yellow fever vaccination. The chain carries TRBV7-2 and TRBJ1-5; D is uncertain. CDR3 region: CASSLRVRQPQHF. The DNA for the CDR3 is TGTGCCAGCAGCTTAAGGGTCCGACAGCCCCAGCATTTT. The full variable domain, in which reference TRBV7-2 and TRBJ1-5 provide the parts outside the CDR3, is GAGVSQSPSNKVTEKGKDVELRCDPISGHTALYWYRQSLGQGLEFLIYFQGNSAPDKSGLPSDRFSAERTGGSVSTLTIQRTQQEDSAVYLCASSLRVRQPQHFGDGTRLSIL.